The 5 T cell receptor beta chains given below trace back to one sample, sequenced in a study of CD8 T cells in Susac syndrome. The RNA input was about 0.5 to 1 ug, and it was reverse transcribed with random hexamers. From the immunoSEQ multiplex PCR reads, TCRdb called clonotypes with MiXCR, one entry per CDR3 protein. The sample holds around 270,000 distinct CDR3 sequences, approximately 85% seen once. Sample: CD8+ T cells from PBMCs. The origin of the receptors is a human donor with multiple sclerosis.

This clonotype has a handful of counts. V usage is TRBV5-1 and J usage is TRBJ1-2; D is possibly TRBD1 (6 bases). Germline V gene sequence: CDR1 SGHRS, CDR2 YFSETQ. V lost 5 bases, J lost 3 bases, and 14 bases lay in between. The length of the CDR3 is 14 residues. The CDR3: CASRGTGFHYGYTF. Here the CDR3 DNA reads TGCGCCAGCAGGGGAACAGGGTTCCACTATGGCTACACCTTC. Full variable domain (outside the CDR3, taken from reference TRBV5-1 and TRBJ1-2): KAGVTQTPRYLIKTRGQQVTLSCSPISGHRSVSWYQQTPGQGLQFLFEYFSETQRNKGNFPGRFSGRQFSNSRSEMNVSTLELGDSALYLCASRGTGFHYGYTFGSGTRLTVV.

This clonotype has just one count. The CDR3 nucleotides are TGTGCCAGCAGTCTCCCTCGGCAGGGCGTAGGGTACGAGCAGTACTTC. Its translation: CASSLPRQGVGYEQYF. V is TRBV28 and J is TRBJ2-7, with TRBD1 as a possible D gene (5 bases). Germline CDR1 and CDR2: MDHEN and SYDVKM. The CDR3 is 16 residues long. The V end lost 5 bases, the J end lost 4 bases, and 21 bases lay between the germline ends.

The chain has TRBV30 and TRBJ1-2, with D possibly TRBD1 on 5 matching bases. Looked up from germline, CDR1 is GTSNPN and CDR2 is SVGIG (reference sequence). The CDR3 sequence is 14 residues long. Trimming left V 4 bases short and J 4 bases short, with 16 bases between. The CDR3, as DNA: TGTGCCTGGACCCCTGGGGGGTCGGGCTATGGCTACACCTTC. It is translated as CAWTPGGSGYGYTF. Filled out from reference TRBV30 and TRBJ1-2, the complete variable domain reads SQTIHQWPATLVQPVGSPLSLECTVEGTSNPNLYWYRQAAGRGLQLLFYSVGIGQISSEVPQNLSASRPQDRQFILSSKKLLLSDSGFYLCAWTPGGSGYGYTFGSGTRLTVV.

The chain combines TRBV30 with TRBJ2-2; possibly TRBD1 or TRBD2 for D (6 bases each). The CDR3 covers 14 residues. Trimming cost V 4 bases and J 6 bases, with 15 bases left between them. In germline, CDR1 is GTSNPN, CDR2 SVGIG (reference sequence). The CDR3 DNA reads TGTGCCTGGACTATTATAGGGGGGCCCGGGGAGCTGTTTTTT. Translating gives CAWTIIGGPGELFF.

This chain connects TRBV19 to TRBJ1-5; no firm D call. The CDR3 contains 15 residues. Trimming removed 0 bases from V and 6 bases from J, with 12 bases in between. Per germline, CDR1 LNHDA and CDR2 SQIVND (reference sequence). The CDR3 loop is CASSIDLWTGQPQHF. The CDR3 DNA is TGTGCCAGTAGTATAGATCTATGGACGGGTCAGCCCCAGCATTTT.